These 2 T cell receptor beta chains share one sample of origin, sequenced in a study of CD8 T cells in ankylosing spondylitis. One entry per CDR3 protein results from TCRdb running MiXCR on the 5' RACE reads. The sample lists approximately 300,000 distinct CDR3 sequences, around 18% occurring once. Sequenced material: blood, either unsorted or a sorted T cell fraction (not recorded which). The receptor set was obtained from a male donor with ankylosing spondylitis or in good health (not recorded which).

The gene calls are TRBV12-3 or TRBV12-4 and TRBJ2-3; TRBD2 agrees at 8 bases. V lost 9 bases to trimming and J lost 7 bases; unmatched junction nucleotides: 9. The CDR3 has 13 residues. The CDR3 region is CASCERGRNTQYF. CDR3 sequence (DNA): TGTGCCAGTTGTGAGCGGGGGAGAAATACGCAGTATTTT.

The chain joins TRBV7-9 to TRBJ1-1, with D unclear. CDR3 length equals 13 residues. The germline gives CDR1 SEHNR, CDR2 FQNEAQ (reference sequence). Trimming took off 1 base at V and 0 bases at J, with 3 bases between the two ends. The CDR3 coding sequence is TGTGCCAGCAGCTTAGACGTGAACACTGAAGCTTTCTTT. It translates to CASSLDVNTEAFF. Using reference TRBV7-9 and TRBJ1-1 for the parts outside the CDR3, the full variable domain is DTGVSQNPRHKITKRGQNVTFRCDPISEHNRLYWYRQTLGQGPEFLTYFQNEAQLEKSRLLSDRFSAERPKGSFSTLEIQRTEQGDSAMYLCASSLDVNTEAFFGQGTRLTVV.